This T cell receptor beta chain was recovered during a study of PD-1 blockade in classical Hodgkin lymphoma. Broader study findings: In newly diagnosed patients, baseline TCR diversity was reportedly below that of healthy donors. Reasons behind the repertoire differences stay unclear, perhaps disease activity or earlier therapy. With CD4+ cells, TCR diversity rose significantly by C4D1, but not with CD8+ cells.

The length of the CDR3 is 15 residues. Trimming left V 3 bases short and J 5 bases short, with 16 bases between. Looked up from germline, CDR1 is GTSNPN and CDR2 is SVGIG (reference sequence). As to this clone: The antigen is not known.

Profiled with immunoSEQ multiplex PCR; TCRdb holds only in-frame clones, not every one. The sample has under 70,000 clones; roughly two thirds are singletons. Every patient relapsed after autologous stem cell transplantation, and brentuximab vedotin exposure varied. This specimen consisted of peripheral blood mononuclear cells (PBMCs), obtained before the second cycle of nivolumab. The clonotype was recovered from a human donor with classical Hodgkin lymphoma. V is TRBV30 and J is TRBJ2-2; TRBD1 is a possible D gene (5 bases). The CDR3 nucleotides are TGTGCCTGGAGAATGTGGGGCAAGGATACCGGGGAGCTGTTTTTT. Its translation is CAWRMWGKDTGELFF.